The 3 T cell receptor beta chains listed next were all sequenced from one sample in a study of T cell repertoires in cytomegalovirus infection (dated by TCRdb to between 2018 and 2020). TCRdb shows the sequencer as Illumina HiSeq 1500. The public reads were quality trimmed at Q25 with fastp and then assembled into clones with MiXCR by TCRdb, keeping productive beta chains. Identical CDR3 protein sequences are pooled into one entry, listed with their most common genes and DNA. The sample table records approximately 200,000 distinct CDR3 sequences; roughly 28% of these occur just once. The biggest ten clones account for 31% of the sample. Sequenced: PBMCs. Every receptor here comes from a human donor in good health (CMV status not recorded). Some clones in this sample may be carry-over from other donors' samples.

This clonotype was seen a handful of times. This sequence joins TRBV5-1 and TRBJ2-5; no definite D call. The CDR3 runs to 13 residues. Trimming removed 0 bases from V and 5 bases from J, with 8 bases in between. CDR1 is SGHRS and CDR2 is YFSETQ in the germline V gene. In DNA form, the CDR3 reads TGCGCCAGCAGCTTGGCCCTGGTGGAGACCCAGTACTTC. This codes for CASSLALVETQYF. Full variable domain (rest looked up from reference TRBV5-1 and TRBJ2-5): KAGVTQTPRYLIKTRGQQVTLSCSPISGHRSVSWYQQTPGQGLQFLFEYFSETQRNKGNFPGRFSGRQFSNSRSEMNVSTLELGDSALYLCASSLALVETQYFGPGTRLLVL.

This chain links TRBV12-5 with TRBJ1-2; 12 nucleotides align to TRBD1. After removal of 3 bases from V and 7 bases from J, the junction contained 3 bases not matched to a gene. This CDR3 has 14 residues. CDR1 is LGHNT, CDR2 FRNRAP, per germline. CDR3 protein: CASGLPGQGAGYTF. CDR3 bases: TGTGCTAGTGGTTTACCGGGACAGGGGGCTGGCTACACCTTC.

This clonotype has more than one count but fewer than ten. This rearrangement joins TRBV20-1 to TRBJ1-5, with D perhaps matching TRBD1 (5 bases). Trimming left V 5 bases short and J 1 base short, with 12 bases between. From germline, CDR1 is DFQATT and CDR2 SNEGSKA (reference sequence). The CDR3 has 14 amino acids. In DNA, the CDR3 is TGCAGTGCTCAAGACGGGGGAAGCAATCAGCCCCAGCATTTT. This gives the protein CSAQDGGSNQPQHF.